The rows below give T cell receptor beta chains drawn from one sample of a study of T cell responses to AZD1222 COVID-19 vaccine. Using immunoSEQ multiplex PCR, the repertoire was profiled, and TCRdb retains in-frame clones only, with some absent. The table records 150,000 or so clones, roughly nine tenths of them present only once. The material was peripheral blood, obtained on day 0 of AZD1222 vaccination. These TCRs come from an adult in good health. The CDR3 runs from the conserved cysteine through the conserved F or W. D genes are given only for firm matches. Size is omitted from some rows. Given values are once, few, many or a class for expanded clones.

D gene: TRBD1; V gene: TRBV7-9; J gene: TRBJ2-2; clone size: NA; CDR3 DNA: TGTGCCAGCAGCTATGACAGGGGGCCCGGGGAGCTGTTTTTT; CDR3 protein: CASSYDRGPGELFF
D gene: TRBD1; V gene: TRBV27; J gene: TRBJ2-5; clone size: NA; CDR3 DNA: TGTGTAAAGAGGGACAGCCTAGTCGAGACCCAGTACTTC; CDR3 protein: CVKRDSLVETQYF
D gene: TRBD1; V gene: TRBV7-2; J gene: TRBJ1-5; clone size: NA; CDR3 DNA: TGTGCCAGCAGCTCCGGACAGGGGGCCGGGCAGCCCCAGCATTTT; CDR3 protein: CASSSGQGAGQPQHF
D gene: NA; V gene: TRBV11-2; J gene: TRBJ1-5; clone size: NA; CDR3 DNA: TGTGCCAGCAGCTCATCCCCCTCGGAGGGCCCCCAGCATTTT; CDR3 protein: CASSSSPSEGPQHF
D gene: NA; V gene: TRBV10-2; J gene: TRBJ2-7; clone size: NA; CDR3 DNA: TGCGCCGCGCAAGATAGCGGAGGGTACGAGCAGTACTTC; CDR3 protein: CAAQDSGGYEQYF
D gene: NA; V gene: TRBV28; J gene: TRBJ1-1; clone size: NA; CDR3 DNA: TGTGCCAGCAGGGAAATGAACACTGAAGCTTTCTTT; CDR3 protein: CASREMNTEAFF
D gene: NA; V gene: TRBV25-1; J gene: TRBJ1-1; clone size: NA; CDR3 DNA: TGTGCCAGCAGCCATCAGGGTGGAGCTTTCTTT; CDR3 protein: CASSHQGGAFF
D gene: NA; V gene: TRBV9; J gene: TRBJ2-1; clone size: NA; CDR3 DNA: TGTGCCAGCAGCGGGTTGAGTGAGCAGTTCTTC; CDR3 protein: CASSGLSEQFF
D gene: TRBD1; V gene: TRBV28; J gene: TRBJ1-2; clone size: NA; CDR3 DNA: TGTGCCAGCACTCCAGGGGGCGCTGGCTATGGCTACACCTTC; CDR3 protein: CASTPGGAGYGYTF
D gene: NA; V gene: TRBV5-6; J gene: TRBJ1-6; clone size: NA; CDR3 DNA: TGTGCCAGCAGCTCAAGACCAACGGCATCACCCCTCCACTTT; CDR3 protein: CASSSRPTASPLHF
D gene: NA; V gene: TRBV19; J gene: TRBJ2-1; clone size: NA; CDR3 DNA: TGTGCCAGTAGTATGAGCGGAGGGCTAAGGAATGAGCAGTTCTTC; CDR3 protein: CASSMSGGLRNEQFF
D gene: NA; V gene: TRBV15; J gene: TRBJ2-7; clone size: NA; CDR3 DNA: TGTGCCACCAGGACGACAACGATAGCTTACGAGCAGTACTTC; CDR3 protein: CATRTTTIAYEQYF
D gene: NA; V gene: TRBV7-6; J gene: TRBJ2-5; clone size: NA; CDR3 DNA: TGTGCCAGCAGCCGCGGACGGCTGTCGGAGACCCAGTACTTC; CDR3 protein: CASSRGRLSETQYF
D gene: TRBD1; V gene: TRBV7-9; J gene: TRBJ1-2; clone size: once; CDR3 DNA: TGTGCCAGCAGCTTCTTTGACAGGGGGAACTATGGCTACACCTTC; CDR3 protein: CASSFFDRGNYGYTF
D gene: TRBD1; V gene: TRBV12-5; J gene: TRBJ2-1; clone size: NA; CDR3 DNA: TGTGCTAGTGCCTTGGACAGGGGGATCGATGAGCAGTTCTTC; CDR3 protein: CASALDRGIDEQFF
D gene: NA; V gene: TRBV30; J gene: TRBJ1-2; clone size: NA; CDR3 DNA: TGTGCCTGGAGCCGCGGGGGGGTCCGAACCTTC; CDR3 protein: CAWSRGGVRTF
D gene: NA; V gene: TRBV6-4; J gene: TRBJ2-2; clone size: NA; CDR3 DNA: TGTGCCAGCAGGGGAGAGAACACCGGGGAGCTGTTTTTT; CDR3 protein: CASRGENTGELFF
D gene: NA; V gene: TRBV6-2/TRBV6-3; J gene: TRBJ1-4; clone size: NA; CDR3 DNA: TGTGCCAGCAGTTACCGGACGCCGGGGCCCAATGAAAAACTGTTTTTT; CDR3 protein: CASSYRTPGPNEKLFF
D gene: NA; V gene: TRBV7-9; J gene: TRBJ1-1; clone size: NA; CDR3 DNA: TGTGCCAGCAGCTTAGCGCAGATCGACATGAACACTGAAGCTTTCTTT; CDR3 protein: CASSLAQIDMNTEAFF
D gene: NA; V gene: TRBV4-1; J gene: TRBJ2-6; clone size: NA; CDR3 DNA: TGCGCCAGCAGCCAAGACAGGGTGGGGGTCTCTGGGGCCAACGTCCTGACTTTC; CDR3 protein: CASSQDRVGVSGANVLTF
D gene: NA; V gene: TRBV19; J gene: TRBJ1-1; clone size: NA; CDR3 DNA: TGTGCCAGTAGTATCTCCCTTGCGGAAGCTTTCTTT; CDR3 protein: CASSISLAEAFF
D gene: NA; V gene: TRBV28; J gene: TRBJ2-5; clone size: NA; CDR3 DNA: TGTGCCAGCAACCTAAGCCAGGGGCCTGAGACCCAGTACTTC; CDR3 protein: CASNLSQGPETQYF
D gene: NA; V gene: TRBV9; J gene: TRBJ1-2; clone size: NA; CDR3 DNA: TGTGCCAGCAGCGTAGGGTCGGTGGGGTATGGCTACACCTTC; CDR3 protein: CASSVGSVGYGYTF
D gene: NA; V gene: TRBV30; J gene: TRBJ1-2; clone size: NA; CDR3 DNA: TGTGCCTGGAGTGTACTAGAAGACTATGGCTACACCTTC; CDR3 protein: CAWSVLEDYGYTF
D gene: TRBD1; V gene: TRBV5-4; J gene: TRBJ1-1; clone size: NA; CDR3 DNA: TGTGCCAGCGGGATGACAGGGAAAACTGAAGCTTTCTTT; CDR3 protein: CASGMTGKTEAFF
D gene: NA; V gene: TRBV7-2; J gene: TRBJ2-7; clone size: NA; CDR3 DNA: TGTGCCAGCAGCTTACCTCAGACCTACGAGCAGTACTTC; CDR3 protein: CASSLPQTYEQYF
D gene: NA; V gene: TRBV10-3; J gene: TRBJ1-4; clone size: NA; CDR3 DNA: TGTGCCATCAGTGGGGGGGTAGATGAAAAACTGTTTTTT; CDR3 protein: CAISGGVDEKLFF
D gene: TRBD2; V gene: TRBV5-1; J gene: TRBJ2-7; clone size: NA; CDR3 DNA: TGCGCCAGCAGCATGACTAGCGGGACACGTATCTACGAGCAGTACTTC; CDR3 protein: CASSMTSGTRIYEQYF
D gene: TRBD2; V gene: TRBV28; J gene: TRBJ2-5; clone size: NA; CDR3 DNA: TGTGCCAGCAGTTTAACTAGCGGGAGGGCCGAGACCCAGTACTTC; CDR3 protein: CASSLTSGRAETQYF
D gene: NA; V gene: TRBV7-2; J gene: TRBJ2-7; clone size: NA; CDR3 DNA: TGTGCCAGCAGCTTGGGGTTCGACTACGAGCAGTACTTC; CDR3 protein: CASSLGFDYEQYF
D gene: NA; V gene: TRBV30; J gene: TRBJ1-2; clone size: NA; CDR3 DNA: TGTGCCTGGAGTCCCAGAGGGGGGAAGAACTATGGCTACACCTTC; CDR3 protein: CAWSPRGGKNYGYTF
D gene: TRBD2; V gene: TRBV2; J gene: TRBJ2-7; clone size: NA; CDR3 DNA: TGTGCCAGCAGTGTCCCCGGGACTATCGAGCAGTACTTC; CDR3 protein: CASSVPGTIEQYF
D gene: NA; V gene: TRBV3-1/TRBV3-2; J gene: TRBJ2-5; clone size: once; CDR3 DNA: TGTGCCAGCAGCCCCCTCGGGGGCGCGTGGGAGACCCAGTACTTC; CDR3 protein: CASSPLGGAWETQYF
D gene: NA; V gene: TRBV6-5; J gene: TRBJ1-1; clone size: NA; CDR3 DNA: TGTGCCAGCAGTTACGGCGGTCTGAACACTGAAGCTTTCTTT; CDR3 protein: CASSYGGLNTEAFF
D gene: NA; V gene: TRBV9; J gene: TRBJ1-1; clone size: NA; CDR3 DNA: TGTGCCAGCAGCCCCACTACTGAAGCTTTCTTT; CDR3 protein: CASSPTTEAFF
D gene: TRBD1; V gene: TRBV28; J gene: TRBJ2-7; clone size: NA; CDR3 DNA: TGTGCCAGCAGCGACAGGGTTAACGAGCAGTACTTC; CDR3 protein: CASSDRVNEQYF
D gene: TRBD1; V gene: TRBV7-2; J gene: TRBJ1-2; clone size: NA; CDR3 DNA: TGTGCCAGCAGCCCCCCCGGGACAGGGTTTAATGGCTACACCTTC; CDR3 protein: CASSPPGTGFNGYTF
D gene: NA; V gene: TRBV11-1; J gene: TRBJ2-1; clone size: NA; CDR3 DNA: TGTGCCAGCAGCCCCCGGCAGGGGAAGGACAATGAGCAGTTCTTC; CDR3 protein: CASSPRQGKDNEQFF
D gene: NA; V gene: TRBV5-1; J gene: TRBJ2-3; clone size: NA; CDR3 DNA: TGCGCCAGCAGCTTGTACGGAGGGACAGATACGCAGTATTTT; CDR3 protein: CASSLYGGTDTQYF
D gene: TRBD1; V gene: TRBV7-9; J gene: TRBJ1-3; clone size: NA; CDR3 DNA: TGTGCCAGCAGCTTAGCCAGGGGGACCGGAAACACCATATATTTT; CDR3 protein: CASSLARGTGNTIYF
D gene: NA; V gene: TRBV27; J gene: TRBJ2-1; clone size: NA; CDR3 DNA: TGTGCCAGCAGTGCGGTTTCCTACAATGAGCAGTTCTTC; CDR3 protein: CASSAVSYNEQFF
D gene: NA; V gene: TRBV16; J gene: TRBJ2-3; clone size: NA; CDR3 DNA: TGTGCCAGCAGCCAATCTTACCGCACAGATACGCAGTATTTT; CDR3 protein: CASSQSYRTDTQYF
D gene: NA; V gene: TRBV18; J gene: TRBJ2-7; clone size: NA; CDR3 DNA: TGTGCCAGCTCACCGAAGTCCTTATACGAGCAGTACTTC; CDR3 protein: CASSPKSLYEQYF
D gene: NA; V gene: TRBV7-2; J gene: TRBJ2-5; clone size: NA; CDR3 DNA: TGTGCCAGCAGCTTGGGGGGCTTGGAGACCCAGTACTTC; CDR3 protein: CASSLGGLETQYF
D gene: NA; V gene: TRBV28; J gene: TRBJ1-1; clone size: NA; CDR3 DNA: TGTGCCAGCAGTTTCGAGTACCCACTCTCATCTTCTGAAGCTTTCTTT; CDR3 protein: CASSFEYPLSSSEAFF
D gene: NA; V gene: TRBV10-1; J gene: TRBJ2-1; clone size: NA; CDR3 DNA: TGCGCCAGCAGTGCACTTATTAGCGGCGGGGTGCAGTTCTTC; CDR3 protein: CASSALISGGVQFF
D gene: NA; V gene: TRBV15; J gene: TRBJ2-5; clone size: NA; CDR3 DNA: TGTGCCACTAAGAATCGACAGTTACAAGAGACCCAGTACTTC; CDR3 protein: CATKNRQLQETQYF
D gene: NA; V gene: TRBV6-4; J gene: TRBJ2-2; clone size: NA; CDR3 DNA: TGTGCCAGCAGTACCGGGACGACCGGGGAGCTGTTTTTT; CDR3 protein: CASSTGTTGELFF